Below, 17 T cell receptor beta chains from the same sample are listed, as sequenced in a study of cytotoxic CD8 clonotypes in ibrutinib-treated CLL. The data were produced by immunoSEQ multiplex PCR, yet TCRdb's version contains in-frame clones alone and is incomplete. Of roughly 180,000 clones listed, about two thirds are singletons. The specimen comprised PBMCs, sampled after 24 months of ibrutinib treatment. These receptors came from a human donor with chronic lymphocytic leukemia.

The rearrangement links TRBV11-2 to TRBJ2-7; D ambiguous. Germline CDR1 SGHAT, CDR2 FQNNGV. Trimming removed 2 bases from V and 4 bases from J, with 9 bases in between. This CDR3 is 13 amino acids long. This CDR3 is CASSLYMSYEQYF. The CDR3 DNA reads as TGTGCCAGCAGCTTATACATGTCTTACGAGCAGTACTTC.

This chain joins TRBV7-8 and TRBJ2-1; 8 bases match TRBD2. V gave up 5 bases and J gave up 10 bases; unmatched junction bases: 4. Germline-derived CDR1 and CDR2 are SGHVS and FQNEAQ. CDR3 length: 12 amino acids. CDR3 in DNA: TGTGCCAGCAGCCAGCGGGAGTTAGAGCAGTTCTTC. This encodes CASSQRELEQFF.

The chain carries TRBV9 and TRBJ2-1, with 10 positions matching TRBD2. The V gene end was trimmed by 3 bases and the J gene end by 8 bases; junction bases not matched to a gene: 5. Per the germline V gene, CDR1 is SGDLS and CDR2 is YYNGEE. The CDR3 length is 14 residues. CDR3 nucleotide sequence: TGTGCCAGCAGCGATAGCGGGAGGTCGGATGAGCAGTTCTTC. Translated: CASSDSGRSDEQFF.

Turning to this clone: The identical CDR3 is also encoded by other nucleotide sequences in the sample. The genes are TRBV18 and TRBJ2-1; 7 positions match TRBD1. J gave up 1 base and V 6 bases, and 3 bases lay outside the gene matches. Looked up from germline, CDR1 is KGHSH and CDR2 is LQKENI. There are 14 residues in the CDR3. CDR3 protein: CASSPDRSYNEQFF. The DNA of the CDR3 is TGTGCCAGCTCCCCGGACAGGTCCTACAATGAGCAGTTCTTC.

CDR3 protein: CASRAHSNSYEQYF. The CDR3 DNA reads as TGTGCCAGCAGAGCCCACTCTAATTCCTACGAGCAGTACTTC. V is TRBV28 and J is TRBJ2-7; D remains unclear. The CDR3 spans 14 residues. From germline, CDR1 is MDHEN and CDR2 SYDVKM. The V end was cut by 6 bases, the J end by 1 base, with 13 bases between. The whole variable domain, filled in from reference TRBV28 and TRBJ2-7, reads DVKVTQSSRYLVKRTGEKVFLECVQDMDHENMFWYRQDPGLGLRLIYFSYDVKMKEKGDIPEGYSVSREKKERFSLILESASTNQTSMYLCASRAHSNSYEQYFGPGTRLTVT.

This chain links TRBV27 with TRBJ1-2; D not certain. The CDR3 totals 13 residues. The germline V gene has CDR1 MNHEY and CDR2 SMNVEV (reference sequence). Between the trimmed V and J ends, which lost 5 bases and 5 bases, there was a span of 12 bases. CDR3 in DNA: TGTGCCAGCAGTCCAAGGGCTAGATATGGCTACACCTTC. Amino acids: CASSPRARYGYTF.

The rearrangement uses TRBV15 and TRBJ2-1; D gene unclear. The CDR3 consists of 13 residues. The germline CDR1 and CDR2 sequences are LNHNV and YYDKDF (reference sequence). Trimming removed 7 bases from V and 3 bases from J, with 10 bases in between. The CDR3 loop reads CATNLEYYNEQFF. CDR3 bases: TGTGCCACCAATTTAGAATACTACAATGAGCAGTTCTTC.

This chain connects TRBV27 to TRBJ2-5; either TRBD1 or TRBD2 may supply D (5 bases each). CDR1 is MNHEY, CDR2 SMNVEV, per germline (reference sequence). This CDR3 is 13 amino acids long. Trimming took off 5 bases at V and 5 bases at J, with 12 bases between the two ends. The CDR3 loop is CASSLTWGETQYF. The DNA for the CDR3 is TGTGCCAGCAGTCTGACCTGGGGGGAGACCCAGTACTTC.

J is TRBJ1-2 and V is TRBV6-1, with D uncertain. Germline values: CDR1 MNHNS, CDR2 SASEGT. V was trimmed by 7 bases and J by 7 bases, leaving 10 bases between them. The CDR3 loop spans 11 amino acids. DNA of the CDR3: TGTGCCAGCATCGGAAGCGGTGGCTACACCTTC. Protein product: CASIGSGGYTF.

V gene TRBV4-2 combines with J gene TRBJ2-7; no clear D gene. In germline, CDR1 is LGHNA, CDR2 YNFKEQ. The ends were cut back, 0 bases at V and 3 bases at J, with 9 bases in the middle. The length of the CDR3 is 14 residues. The CDR3 nucleotides are TGTGCCAGCAGCCAAGAGACTGAATACTACGAGCAGTACTTC. Its protein product is CASSQETEYYEQYF.

The V gene is TRBV7-2, the J gene TRBJ1-2; D possibly corresponds to TRBD1 (5 bases). Trimming took 1 base from V and 6 from J, leaving 12 bases between them. Germline V gives CDR1 SGHTA, CDR2 FQGNSA. The CDR3 totals 14 residues. The CDR3 reads CASSLDQGLDGYTF. The CDR3 coding sequence is TGTGCCAGCAGCTTAGACCAGGGCCTCGATGGCTACACCTTC.

This clone has a handful of counts. The V gene is TRBV7-9, the J gene TRBJ1-1; TRBD1 might be the D (6 bases). Germline V lookup: CDR1 SEHNR, CDR2 FQNEAQ (reference sequence). V was cut by 3 bases and J by 4 bases, with 9 bases left in between. The CDR3 is 13 residues long. The CDR3 is CASSFQGPTEAFF. The DNA of the CDR3 is TGTGCCAGCAGCTTCCAGGGGCCCACTGAAGCTTTCTTT.

This clone came up a few times. The chain is built from TRBV11-2 and TRBJ2-3; 9 bases map to TRBD1. Germline CDR1 SGHAT, CDR2 FQNNGV. V trimming: 5 bases; J trimming: 5 bases; junction bases outside the gene matches: 8. This CDR3 spans 15 amino acids. DNA of the CDR3: TGTGCCAGCAGCACTTACAGGGGGCGTGGAGATACGCAGTATTTT. It is translated as CASSTYRGRGDTQYF.

The CDR3 DNA reads TGTGCCAGCAGTAAGGGAACTGATCAGCCCCAGCATTTT. Its translation: CASSKGTDQPQHF. This chain joins TRBV2 and TRBJ1-5; D is undetermined. The CDR3 runs 13 residues. The V end was cut by 5 bases, the J end by 5 bases, with 10 bases between. From germline, CDR1 is SNHLY and CDR2 FYNNEI.

The chain couples TRBV5-1 to TRBJ1-1; 11 bases fit TRBD1. CDR3 length: 19 residues. Per the germline V gene, CDR1 is SGHRS and CDR2 is YFSETQ. The V and J ends lost 0 bases and 3 bases, in that order; junction bases with no gene match: 13. The CDR3 is CASSLVDRGRGKLDTEAFF. In DNA form, the CDR3 reads TGCGCCAGCAGCTTGGTGGACAGGGGGCGCGGAAAGTTGGACACTGAAGCTTTCTTT. Based on the CDR3 plus reference TRBV5-1 and TRBJ1-1, the full variable domain is KAGVTQTPRYLIKTRGQQVTLSCSPISGHRSVSWYQQTPGQGLQFLFEYFSETQRNKGNFPGRFSGRQFSNSRSEMNVSTLELGDSALYLCASSLVDRGRGKLDTEAFFGQGTRLTVV.

The chain has TRBV19 and TRBJ1-5; 8 bases map to TRBD1. The CDR3 is 13 residues long. Trimming removed 4 bases from V and 5 bases from J; junction bases left unmatched: 1. CDR1 is LNHDA and CDR2 is SQIVND in the germline V gene (reference sequence). The CDR3 loop is CASSKQGDQPQHF. The CDR3 DNA follows: TGTGCCAGTAGTAAACAGGGGGATCAGCCCCAGCATTTT.

This chain joins TRBV28 and TRBJ2-7; tentatively, D is TRBD1 (7 bases). CDR3 length: 15 amino acids. CDR1 MDHEN and CDR2 SYDVKM come from the germline V gene. The V end was cut by 1 base, the J end by 2 bases, with 12 bases between. CDR3 coding DNA: TGTGCCAGCAGTTTATCGCCAGGGGGGCCCTACGAGCAGTACTTC. Translation gives CASSLSPGGPYEQYF.